This T cell receptor beta chain is from a study of cytomegalovirus exposure and HLA in healthy donors. Overall study results and limits: In a later analysis, TCR beta V- and J-gene trimming showed a link to a missense DCLRE1C variant.

About this clone: What it binds is not known.

From germline, CDR1 is MNHEY and CDR2 SVGAGI. V lost 5 bases to trimming and J lost 5 bases; unmatched junction nucleotides: 4. The CDR3 sequence is 13 residues long. Regarding donors, all were healthy bone marrow donors. The PCR used 60 Vbeta and 13 Jbeta primers. The authors' processing: Later reanalysis found 80 million or so unique TCR beta chains, around 11 million of them shared. TCRdb's copy holds only in-frame clones and misses some; the assay was immunoSEQ multiplex PCR. For V, J and clone size, that table is used; D and trimming come from the DNA. The profile shows approximately 150,000 clones, approximately 80% of them singletons.

Sequencing was done on a sample of PBMCs. This chain links TRBV6-5 with TRBJ2-5; 8 bases line up with TRBD2. This sequence originates from a man between 25 and 39 years old in good health and CMV-seronegative. CDR3 sequence reads: CASSPGLGETQYF. The CDR3 DNA is TGTGCCAGCAGTCCGGGACTAGGGGAGACCCAGTACTTC.